This T cell receptor (beta chain) was identified during a study of T-cell reconstitution after alpha-beta-depleted transplantation in children. With respect to this clonotype: The antigen remains unidentified. One base away lies a much larger clone, so this may be a sequencing read error.

Preparing the TCRbeta library involved the use of unique molecular identifiers. TCRdb recomputed calls from the PCR reads with MiXCR, one row per CDR3 protein. The table shows roughly 280,000 distinct CDR3 sequences, with 11% occurring only once. Notes on the study in general: Diversity and T-cell counts at one year after transplant derived mostly from new T cells. High day-60 TCRbeta diversity in some patients came from surviving recipient T cells and thymic progenitors.

The material was peripheral blood, obtained 180 days after TCRalphabeta/CD19-depleted stem cell transplant. The origin of this receptor is a male patient aged 2-15 years who had a stem cell transplant for chronic granulomatous disease, so the T cells may come from the graft donor.

CDR3 sequence (DNA): TGTGCCAGCAGTGTTGCAGTCTTAAACTATGGCCACACCTTC. This gives the protein CASSVAVLNYGHTF. The rearrangement links TRBV6-1 to TRBJ1-2; D is unresolved. The CDR3 contains 14 residues. CDR1 is MNHNS, CDR2 SASEGT, per germline.